A few counts support the clone carrying this T cell receptor (beta chain). Per the original data handling: Reference gene primer amplification gave estimated nucleated cell counts. Libraries were prepared by immunoSEQ multiplex PCR; TCRdb keeps only in-frame clonotypes and omits some of them. Clone size and the V and J calls come from that table; the DNA yielded D and trimming. Altogether just over 150,000 clones are present, approximately 86% being singletons, with the ten largest covering 6.5% to 8.5%. This CDR3 has 14 amino acids. Germline V lookup: CDR1 MGHDK, CDR2 SYGVNS. V trimming: 3 bases; J trimming: 6 bases; junction bases outside the gene matches: 5. This entry comes from a study of blood T cell repertoires in COVID-19.

Sequenced input: peripheral blood. This clonotype originated in a woman aged 40-49 years with COVID-19, enrolled during active disease. This chain connects TRBV25-1 to TRBJ2-1; 7 bases agree with TRBD1. Here the CDR3 reads CASSDPRQGNEQFF. DNA of the CDR3: TGTGCCAGCAGTGACCCGAGACAGGGCAATGAGCAGTTCTTC.